This passage covers 27 T cell receptor beta chains from one sample sequenced in a study of T cell changes during pregnancy in multiple sclerosis. TCRdb's copy holds only in-frame clones and misses some; the assay was immunoSEQ multiplex PCR. This sample yields roughly 57,000 clones, of which around 94% are seen a single time; just over 2.5% belongs to the top ten. The sequences come from CD8+ T cells from peripheral blood mononuclear cells, collected after pregnancy. These receptor sequences come from a female donor with multiple sclerosis, enrolled in a pregnancy study.

The CDR3 DNA sequence: TGTGCCAGTAGTATTTTCCTGCGCTACGAGCAGTACTTC. Translating it yields CASSIFLRYEQYF. The chain employs TRBV19 and TRBJ2-7; D not resolved. The CDR3 extends over 13 amino acids. Germline V gene sequence: CDR1 LNHDA, CDR2 SQIVND (reference sequence). Trimming took 3 bases from V and 3 from J, leaving 9 bases between them.

This rearrangement joins TRBV5-4 to TRBJ1-3; TRBD1 matches at 7 bases. Germline V gene lookup returns CDR1 SGHNT and CDR2 YYREEE (reference sequence). With V trimmed by 4 bases and J by 0 bases, 7 bases remained unmatched. The CDR3 is made up of 16 amino acids. CDR3 loop: CASSLPGGISGNTIYF. Written as DNA, the CDR3 is TGTGCCAGCAGCCTACCAGGGGGGATCTCTGGAAACACCATATATTTT.

The CDR3 is CASSLELVAYEQYF. CDR3 DNA: TGCGCCAGCAGCTTAGAACTAGTCGCCTACGAGCAGTACTTC. V gene TRBV5-1 combines with J gene TRBJ2-7; D possibly corresponds to TRBD2 (5 bases). CDR1 is SGHRS, CDR2 YFSETQ, per germline. V lost 2 bases to trimming and J lost 2 bases, with 11 bases between them. CDR3 size: 14 residues.

The chain has TRBV5-6 and TRBJ2-1; 14 bases match TRBD2. The germline V gene encodes CDR1 SGHDT and CDR2 YYEEEE. J was trimmed by 10 bases and V by 5 bases; bases with no gene match: 2. CDR3 length equals 13 residues. The CDR3 reads CASRRTSGGEQFF. The DNA for the CDR3 is TGTGCCAGCAGACGGACTAGCGGGGGGGAGCAGTTCTTC.

The CDR3 loop reads CASSPRAGTGEASGANVLTF. CDR3 nucleotides: TGTGCCAGCTCACCAAGGGCCGGGACAGGGGAGGCCTCTGGGGCCAACGTCCTGACTTTC. This rearrangement joins TRBV18 to TRBJ2-6, with 10 bases aligning to TRBD1. From germline, CDR1 is KGHSH and CDR2 LQKENI. J lost 0 bases, V lost 2 bases, and 10 bases had no gene match. This CDR3 region has 20 residues.

This rearrangement joins TRBV4-2 to TRBJ1-1; D is undetermined. Trimming shortened V by 0 bases and J by 0 bases, and 14 bases separated the two germline ends. Per the germline V gene, CDR1 is LGHNA and CDR2 is YNFKEQ. CDR3 length: 17 residues. This chain's CDR3 is CASSQDGEGSMNTEAFF. As DNA, the CDR3 is TGTGCCAGCAGCCAAGATGGGGAGGGTTCGATGAACACTGAAGCTTTCTTT.

CDR3 protein: CSVAWGAAGYTF. CDR3 DNA: TGCAGCGTTGCGTGGGGCGCGGCTGGCTACACCTTC. The chain recombines TRBV29-1 with TRBJ1-2; a weak D match, TRBD1 (5 bases). This CDR3 comprises 12 residues. V lost 4 bases and J 7 bases, leaving 13 bases between the germline ends. CDR1 and CDR2 (germline): SQVTM, ANQGSEA. Variable domain in full (rest from reference TRBV29-1 and TRBJ1-2): SAVISQKPSRDICQRGTSLTIQCQVDSQVTMMFWYRQQPGQSLTLIATANQGSEATYESGFVIDKFPISRPNLTFSTLTVSNMSPEDSSIYLCSVAWGAAGYTFGSGTRLTVV.

V and J are TRBV30 and TRBJ1-5; D ambiguous. Trimming shortened V by 0 bases and J by 5 bases, and 8 bases separated the two germline ends. CDR3 length: 13 residues. CDR1 GTSNPN and CDR2 SVGIG come from the germline V gene (reference sequence). CDR3 coding DNA: TGTGCCTGGAGTGTACTCCCACATCAGCCCCAGCATTTT. As protein: CAWSVLPHQPQHF.

J is TRBJ2-7 and V is TRBV4-1; TRBD2 aligns across 9 bases. With V trimmed by 0 bases and J by 0 bases, 6 bases remained unmatched. CDR1 is MGHRA and CDR2 is YSYEKL in the germline V gene. The CDR3 covers 17 residues. The CDR3 nucleotides are TGCGCCAGCAGCCAAGAACTAGCGGGCCTCAGCTCCTACGAGCAGTACTTC. This translates into CASSQELAGLSSYEQYF.

V and J are TRBV6-5 and TRBJ1-1; tentative D call: TRBD1 (6 bases). Germline V CDR1 and CDR2: MNHEY, SVGAGI. The ends were cut back, 6 bases at V and 1 base at J, with 9 bases in the middle. The CDR3 has 13 residues. CDR3 in amino acids: CASSPGQNTEAFF. CDR3 DNA: TGTGCCAGCAGCCCGGGACAGAACACTGAAGCTTTCTTT.

This chain joins TRBV19 and TRBJ1-2; D is uncertain. With 7 bases removed from V and 0 bases from J, the gap between germline ends came to 9 bases. The germline V gene has CDR1 LNHDA and CDR2 SQIVND (reference sequence). The CDR3 sequence is 13 residues long. CDR3 amino acids: CASNPGSNYGYTF. The DNA of the CDR3 is TGTGCCAGTAATCCGGGATCTAACTATGGCTACACCTTC.

A single count supports this clone. The rearrangement uses TRBV4-3 and TRBJ2-1; maybe TRBD1 (5 bases). V lost 4 bases and J 0 bases, leaving 10 bases between the germline ends. The CDR3 is made up of 15 amino acids. The germline V gene encodes CDR1 LGHNA and CDR2 YSLEER. CDR3 sequence: CASSPDRSSYNEQFF. CDR3 DNA: TGCGCCAGCAGCCCAGACAGAAGCTCCTACAATGAGCAGTTCTTC.

The chain combines TRBV29-1 with TRBJ2-3, with 7 bases identical to TRBD2. The CDR3 is 14 residues long. Germline trimming cut 6 bases from V and 2 bases from J; bases unmatched to any gene: 8. CDR1 and CDR2 (germline): SQVTM, ANQGSEA. The DNA for the CDR3 is TGCAGCGTCGTGGGGGGGGAGAACACAGATACGCAGTATTTT. It yields the protein CSVVGGENTDTQYF.

This chain uses TRBV29-1 with TRBJ2-5; D is undetermined. The V end lost 3 bases, the J end lost 5 bases, and 10 bases lay between the germline ends. The length of the CDR3 is 12 residues. Germline CDR1 is SQVTM and CDR2 is ANQGSEA. The CDR3 reads CSVELSLETQYF. For the CDR3, the DNA is TGCAGCGTTGAGTTGAGCCTGGAGACCCAGTACTTC.

V usage is TRBV6-1 and J usage is TRBJ2-2; possibly TRBD2 for D (6 bases). Germline lookup yields CDR1 MNHNS and CDR2 SASEGT. The CDR3 is 11 amino acids. Trimming left V 6 bases short and J 7 bases short, with 6 bases between. The CDR3 is CASRGGGELFF. The CDR3 coding sequence is TGTGCCAGCAGGGGAGGCGGGGAGCTGTTTTTT.

The chain links TRBV5-1 to TRBJ2-5; D unclear. This CDR3 region has 13 residues. Germline CDR1 reads SGHRS; CDR2 reads YFSETQ. V was cut by 2 bases and J by 0 bases, with 5 bases left in between. The CDR3 here is CASSLEYQETQYF. CDR3 nucleotide sequence: TGCGCCAGCAGCTTAGAGTACCAAGAGACCCAGTACTTC.

This chain connects TRBV5-5 to TRBJ1-2; a possible D gene is TRBD1 (6 bases). The CDR3 length is 15 residues. The V and J ends lost 1 base and 2 bases respectively, with 12 bases between them. Germline V gene lookup returns CDR1 SGHKS and CDR2 YYEKEE (reference sequence). CDR3 sequence (DNA): TGTGCCAGCAGCTTGTTCGGGACACAAAACTATGGCTACACCTTC. Translated, it gives CASSLFGTQNYGYTF. The entire variable domain, with the rest obtained from reference TRBV5-5 and TRBJ1-2, is as follows: DAGVTQSPTHLIKTRGQQVTLRCSPISGHKSVSWYQQVLGQGPQFIFQYYEKEERGRGNFPDRFSARQFPNYSSELNVNALLLGDSALYLCASSLFGTQNYGYTFGSGTRLTVV.

The gene calls are TRBV11-2 and TRBJ2-7, with TRBD2 as a possible D gene (6 bases). With 3 bases removed from V and 0 bases from J, the gap between germline ends came to 12 bases. The CDR3 length is 15 residues. The germline gives CDR1 SGHAT, CDR2 FQNNGV. CDR3: CASSFGVGSSYEQYF. DNA of the CDR3: TGTGCCAGCAGCTTCGGGGTCGGGAGCTCCTACGAGCAGTACTTC.

The J gene is TRBJ2-5, the V gene TRBV7-9; TRBD2 aligns across 14 bases. Germline CDR1 reads SEHNR; CDR2 reads FQNEAQ (reference sequence). Losses at the gene ends were 5 bases for V and 5 bases for J; bases not matched to a gene: 7. This CDR3 is built from 16 residues. The CDR3 reads CASSPGTSGSLETQYF. CDR3 sequence (DNA): TGTGCCAGCAGCCCGGGGACTAGCGGGAGTCTGGAGACCCAGTACTTC.

The gene calls are TRBV4-2 and TRBJ1-4; possibly TRBD1 for D (5 bases). V lost 0 bases and J lost 7, with 12 bases in between. The V gene's germline CDR1 is LGHNA and CDR2 YNFKEQ. This CDR3 comprises 15 residues. The CDR3 coding sequence is TGTGCCAGCAGCCAAGACCGGGGGGTAGGTGAAAAACTGTTTTTT. Its translation is CASSQDRGVGEKLFF.

The genes are TRBV9 and TRBJ2-3; D may be TRBD2 (6 bases). Trimming left V 4 bases short and J 4 bases short, with 19 bases between. The CDR3 covers 16 residues. Germline V CDR1 and CDR2: SGDLS, YYNGEE. Here the CDR3 DNA reads TGTGCCAGCAGCTCACTAGGGGCGGGAAGAGCAGATACGCAGTATTTT. Translating it yields CASSSLGAGRADTQYF. The full variable domain, completed using reference TRBV9 and TRBJ2-3, is DSGVTQTPKHLITATGQRVTLRCSPRSGDLSVYWYQQSLDQGLQFLIQYYNGEERAKGNILERFSAQQFPDLHSELNLSSLELGDSALYFCASSSLGAGRADTQYFGPGTRLTVL.

The gene calls are TRBV6-1 and TRBJ2-3; no firm D call. The CDR3 contains 13 residues. Deletions cut 3 bases from V and 4 bases from J, with 8 bases between. Germline V lookup: CDR1 MNHNS, CDR2 SASEGT. CDR3 nucleotide sequence: TGTGCCAGCAGTGACCTAAGTGCAGATACGCAGTATTTT. Translating it yields CASSDLSADTQYF.

This sequence joins TRBV13 and TRBJ2-7, with D tentatively TRBD1 (6 bases). This CDR3 contains 13 residues. Between the trimmed V and J ends, which lost 5 bases and 5 bases, there was a span of 13 bases. The germline CDR1 and CDR2 sequences are PRHDT and FYEKMQ (reference sequence). CDR3 bases: TGTGCCAGCAGCATTTCTGGGGGCAACGAGCAGTACTTC. Translated, it gives CASSISGGNEQYF.

The chain combines TRBV4-2 with TRBJ2-7; 7 bases are a match to TRBD2. This CDR3 is 15 amino acids long. CDR1 and CDR2 from the germline V gene are LGHNA and YNFKEQ. After removal of 4 bases from V and 4 bases from J, the junction contained 10 bases not matched to a gene. This chain's CDR3 is CASSLSWRESYEQYF. Written as DNA, the CDR3 is TGTGCCAGCAGCCTAAGTTGGCGGGAGAGTTACGAGCAGTACTTC.

J is TRBJ2-7 and V is TRBV19; D ambiguous. Deletions cut 5 bases from V and 3 bases from J, with 14 bases between. The CDR3 is 14 amino acids. Germline V gene lookup returns CDR1 LNHDA and CDR2 SQIVND (reference sequence). CDR3 nucleotides: TGTGCCAGTAGTTGGAGCGCCCGAAACTACGAGCAGTACTTC. This codes for CASSWSARNYEQYF.

The rearrangement uses TRBV4-2 and TRBJ2-2, with a tentative D call TRBD2 (6 bases). The germline gives CDR1 LGHNA, CDR2 YNFKEQ. V was cut by 4 bases and J by 1 base, with 13 bases left in between. This CDR3 is built from 16 residues. CDR3 bases: TGTGCCAGCAGCCCCCCAGTTAGCGGGAACACCGGGGAGCTGTTTTTT. It encodes CASSPPVSGNTGELFF.

The chain combines TRBV27 with TRBJ2-3, with 12 bases that match TRBD2. This CDR3 has 17 amino acids. Per germline, CDR1 MNHEY and CDR2 SMNVEV (reference sequence). Trimming at V came to 4 bases and at J to 3 bases, leaving 8 bases not matched to a gene. The CDR3 nucleotides are TGTGCCAGCAGTTCGATCCTAGCGGGAGGGTGGACAGATACGCAGTATTTT. It translates to CASSSILAGGWTDTQYF.